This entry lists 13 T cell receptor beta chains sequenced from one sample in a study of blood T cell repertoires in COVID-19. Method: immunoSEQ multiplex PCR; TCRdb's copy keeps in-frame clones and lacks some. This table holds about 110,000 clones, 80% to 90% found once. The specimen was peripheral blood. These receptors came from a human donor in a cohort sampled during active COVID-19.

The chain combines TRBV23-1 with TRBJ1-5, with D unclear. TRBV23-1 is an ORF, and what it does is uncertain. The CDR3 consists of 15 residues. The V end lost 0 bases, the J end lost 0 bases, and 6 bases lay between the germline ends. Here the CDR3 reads CASSQSYVSNQPQHF. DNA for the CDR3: TGCGCCAGCAGTCAATCCTACGTTAGCAATCAGCCCCAGCATTTT.

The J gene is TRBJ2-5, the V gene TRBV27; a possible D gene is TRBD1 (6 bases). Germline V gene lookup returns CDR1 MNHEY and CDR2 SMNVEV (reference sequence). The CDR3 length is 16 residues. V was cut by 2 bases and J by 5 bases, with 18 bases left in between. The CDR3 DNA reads TGTGCCAGCAGTTTAGGGGGCCAAGGTTGGCGGGAGACCCAGTACTTC. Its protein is CASSLGGQGWRETQYF.

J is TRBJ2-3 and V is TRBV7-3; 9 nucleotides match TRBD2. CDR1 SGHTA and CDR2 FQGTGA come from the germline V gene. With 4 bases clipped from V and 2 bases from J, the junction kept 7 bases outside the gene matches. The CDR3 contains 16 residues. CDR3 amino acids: CASSSEAGGPTDTQYF. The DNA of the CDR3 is TGTGCCAGCAGCTCAGAAGCGGGGGGACCCACAGATACGCAGTATTTT.

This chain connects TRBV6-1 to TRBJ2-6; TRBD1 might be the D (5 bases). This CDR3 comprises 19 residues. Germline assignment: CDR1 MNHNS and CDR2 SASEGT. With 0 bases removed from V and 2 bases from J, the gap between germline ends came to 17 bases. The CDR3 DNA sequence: TGTGCCAGCAGTGAAGCCGGGTACGTGGGCAGGGCTGGGGCCAACGTCCTGACTTTC. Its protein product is CASSEAGYVGRAGANVLTF.

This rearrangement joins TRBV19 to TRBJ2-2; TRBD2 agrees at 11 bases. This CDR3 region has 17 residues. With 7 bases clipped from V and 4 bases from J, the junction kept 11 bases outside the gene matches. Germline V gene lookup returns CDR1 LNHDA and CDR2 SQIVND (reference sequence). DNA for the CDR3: TGTGCCAGTACCCCGGGGACTAGCGGACACCTCACCGGGGAGCTGTTTTTT. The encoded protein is CASTPGTSGHLTGELFF.

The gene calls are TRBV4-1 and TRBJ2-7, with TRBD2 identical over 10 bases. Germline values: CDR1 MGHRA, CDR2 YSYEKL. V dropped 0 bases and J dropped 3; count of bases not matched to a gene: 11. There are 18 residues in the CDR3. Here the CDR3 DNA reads TGCGCCAGCAGCCAAGATGGGAACCGACTAGCGGGCTTCTACGAGCAGTACTTC. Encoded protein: CASSQDGNRLAGFYEQYF.

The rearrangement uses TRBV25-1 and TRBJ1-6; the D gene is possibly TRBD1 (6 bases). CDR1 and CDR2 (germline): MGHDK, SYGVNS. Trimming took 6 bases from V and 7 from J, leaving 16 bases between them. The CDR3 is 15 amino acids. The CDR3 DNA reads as TGTGCCAGCAGCGCCCAGGGGTGGGGAAATTCACCCCTCCACTTT. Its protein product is CASSAQGWGNSPLHF.

The CDR3 sequence is CASSSQGLVEQYF. The DNA of the CDR3 is TGTGCCAGCAGCTCCCAGGGACTGGTGGAGCAGTACTTC. V is TRBV7-2 and J is TRBJ2-7, with TRBD2 as a possible D gene (6 bases). Germline values: CDR1 SGHTA, CDR2 FQGNSA. The CDR3 consists of 13 residues. Trimming took 4 bases from V and 7 from J, leaving 14 bases between them.

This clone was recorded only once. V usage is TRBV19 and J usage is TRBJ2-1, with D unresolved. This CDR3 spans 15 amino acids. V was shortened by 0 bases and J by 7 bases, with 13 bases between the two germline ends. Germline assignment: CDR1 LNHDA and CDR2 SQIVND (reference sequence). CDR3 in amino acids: CASSIDLGVWNEQFF. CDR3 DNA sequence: TGTGCCAGTAGTATAGACCTCGGAGTGTGGAATGAGCAGTTCTTC.

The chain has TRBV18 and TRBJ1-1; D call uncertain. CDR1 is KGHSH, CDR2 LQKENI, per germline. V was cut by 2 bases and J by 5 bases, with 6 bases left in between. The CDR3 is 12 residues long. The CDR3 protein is CASSPGRTEAFF. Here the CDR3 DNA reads TGTGCCAGCTCACCAGGGAGGACTGAAGCTTTCTTT. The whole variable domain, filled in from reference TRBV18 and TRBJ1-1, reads NAGVMQNPRHLVRRRGQEARLRCSPMKGHSHVYWYRQLPEEGLKFMVYLQKENIIDESGMPKERFSAEFPKEGPSILRIQQVVRGDSAAYFCASSPGRTEAFFGQGTRLTVV.

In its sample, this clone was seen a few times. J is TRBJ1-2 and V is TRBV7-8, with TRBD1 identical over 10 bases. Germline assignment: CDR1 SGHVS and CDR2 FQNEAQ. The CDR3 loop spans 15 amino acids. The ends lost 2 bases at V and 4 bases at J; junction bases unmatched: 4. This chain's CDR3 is CASSLRRTGGYGYTF. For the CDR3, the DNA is TGTGCCAGCAGCTTAAGAAGGACAGGGGGCTATGGCTACACCTTC.

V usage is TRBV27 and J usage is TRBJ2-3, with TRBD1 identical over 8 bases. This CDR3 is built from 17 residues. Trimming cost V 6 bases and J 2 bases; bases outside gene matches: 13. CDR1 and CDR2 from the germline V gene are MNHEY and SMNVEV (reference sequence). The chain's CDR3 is CASRAFMDRAVTDTQYF. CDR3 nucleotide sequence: TGTGCCAGCAGGGCCTTTATGGACAGGGCTGTCACAGATACGCAGTATTTT.

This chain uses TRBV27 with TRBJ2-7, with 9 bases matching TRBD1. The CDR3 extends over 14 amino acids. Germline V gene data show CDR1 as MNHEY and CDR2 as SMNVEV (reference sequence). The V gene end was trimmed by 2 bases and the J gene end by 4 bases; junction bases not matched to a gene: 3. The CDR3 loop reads CASSLKQGAYEQYF. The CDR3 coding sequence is TGTGCCAGCAGTTTAAAACAGGGGGCTTACGAGCAGTACTTC.